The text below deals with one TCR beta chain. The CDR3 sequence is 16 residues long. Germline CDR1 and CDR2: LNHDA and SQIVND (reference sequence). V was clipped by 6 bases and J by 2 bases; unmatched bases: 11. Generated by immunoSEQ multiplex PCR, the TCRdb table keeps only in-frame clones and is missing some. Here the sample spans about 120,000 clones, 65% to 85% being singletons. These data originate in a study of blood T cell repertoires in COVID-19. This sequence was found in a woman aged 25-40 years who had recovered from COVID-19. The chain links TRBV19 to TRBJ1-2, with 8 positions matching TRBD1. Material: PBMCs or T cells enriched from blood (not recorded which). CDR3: CASSQNSGGRNYGYTF. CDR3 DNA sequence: TGTGCCAGTAGCCAAAACTCAGGGGGCCGAAACTATGGCTACACCTTC.